The clone carrying this T cell receptor (beta chain) was observed at least ten times. This entry comes from a study of blood T cells in healthy people across ages. This CDR3 is built from 15 residues. Trimming stripped 5 bases from V and 0 bases from J, with 11 bases between. The V gene's germline CDR1 is SEHNR and CDR2 FQNEAQ (reference sequence). For the second PCR, which ran for roughly 7 to 11 cycles, a sample-barcoded 5' primer and a J-beta primer mix were used. TCRdb analysed the 5' RACE reads with MiXCR anew, one entry per CDR3 protein. The data show under 1 million distinct CDR3 sequences, with 44% seen just once and around 21% held by the top ten.

This sequence was found in a man in his 60s in good health. The sample was blood. The rearrangement joins TRBV7-9 to TRBJ2-1, with D perhaps TRBD1 (5 bases). CDR3 sequence reads: CASSATRDSYNEQFF. As DNA, the CDR3 is TGTGCCAGCAGCGCTACCAGGGACTCCTACAATGAGCAGTTCTTC. The full variable domain, its missing parts supplied by reference TRBV7-9 and TRBJ2-1, is DTGVSQNPRHKITKRGQNVTFRCDPISEHNRLYWYRQTLGQGPEFLTYFQNEAQLEKSRLLSDRFSAERPKGSFSTLEIQRTEQGDSAMYLCASSATRDSYNEQFFGPGTRLTVL.